This paragraph covers one TCR beta chain sequence. Germline loops: CDR1 SQVTM, CDR2 ANQGSEA. The CDR3 consists of 14 residues. V lost 7 bases and J 5 bases, leaving 20 bases between the germline ends. The data are from a study of T-cell reconstitution after alpha-beta-depleted transplantation in children. Preparation of the TCRbeta library was carried out with unique molecular identifiers. TCRdb recomputed calls from the PCR reads with MiXCR, one row per CDR3 protein. The sample lists more than 450,000 distinct CDR3 sequences, 15% to 20% occurring once. This receptor was obtained from a human donor who donated a stem cell graft to a child with acute lymphoblastic leukemia. The source was PBMCs from the stem cell graft donor, collected from the stem cell graft. The chain is built from TRBV29-1 and TRBJ1-1, with TRBD1 as a possible D gene (6 bases). CDR3 bases: TGCAGCGCGTTGGACCTGAACAGGGCAACTGAAGCTTTCTTT. Its translation: CSALDLNRATEAFF.